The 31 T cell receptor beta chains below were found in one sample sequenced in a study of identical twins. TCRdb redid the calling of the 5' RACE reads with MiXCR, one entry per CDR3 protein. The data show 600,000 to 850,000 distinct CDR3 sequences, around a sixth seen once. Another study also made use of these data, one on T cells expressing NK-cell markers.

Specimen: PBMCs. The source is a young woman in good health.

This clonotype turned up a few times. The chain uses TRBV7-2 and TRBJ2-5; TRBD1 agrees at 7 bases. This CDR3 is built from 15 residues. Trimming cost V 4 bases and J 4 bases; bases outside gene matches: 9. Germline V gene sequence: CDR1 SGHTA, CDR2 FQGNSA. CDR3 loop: CASSSSGTEGETQYF. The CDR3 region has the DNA TGTGCCAGCAGCTCCTCCGGGACAGAGGGAGAGACCCAGTACTTC.

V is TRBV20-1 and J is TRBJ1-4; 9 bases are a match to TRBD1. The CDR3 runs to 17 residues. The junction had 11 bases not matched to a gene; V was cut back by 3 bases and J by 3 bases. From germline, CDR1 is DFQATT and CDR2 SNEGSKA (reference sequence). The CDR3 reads CSASLNRGLVANEKLFF. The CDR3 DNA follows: TGCAGTGCTAGTCTGAACAGGGGGCTCGTAGCTAATGAAAAACTGTTTTTT.

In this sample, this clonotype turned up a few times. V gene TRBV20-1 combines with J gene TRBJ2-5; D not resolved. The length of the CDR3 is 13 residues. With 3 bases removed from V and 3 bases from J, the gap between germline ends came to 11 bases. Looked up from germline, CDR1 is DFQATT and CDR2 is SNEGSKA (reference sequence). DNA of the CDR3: TGCAGTGCTAGGCATTATAGCAAAGAGACCCAGTACTTC. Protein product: CSARHYSKETQYF.

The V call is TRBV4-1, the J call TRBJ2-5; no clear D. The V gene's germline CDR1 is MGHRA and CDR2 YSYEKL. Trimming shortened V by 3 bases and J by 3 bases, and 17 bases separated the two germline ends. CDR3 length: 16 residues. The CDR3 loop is CASSHPAVDLKETQYF. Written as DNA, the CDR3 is TGCGCCAGCAGCCACCCCGCGGTCGACCTTAAAGAGACCCAGTACTTC.

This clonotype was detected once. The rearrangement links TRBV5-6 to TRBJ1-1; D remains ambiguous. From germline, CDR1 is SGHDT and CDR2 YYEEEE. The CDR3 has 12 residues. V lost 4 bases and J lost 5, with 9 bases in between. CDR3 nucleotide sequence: TGTGCCAGCAGCCTGAGCATGACTGAAGCTTTCTTT. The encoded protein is CASSLSMTEAFF.

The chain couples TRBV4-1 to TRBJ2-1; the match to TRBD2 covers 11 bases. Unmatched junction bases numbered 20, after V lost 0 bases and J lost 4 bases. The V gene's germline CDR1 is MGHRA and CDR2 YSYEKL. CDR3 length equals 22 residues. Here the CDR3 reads CASSQDRSPYSGRAHFYNEQFF. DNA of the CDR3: TGCGCCAGCAGCCAAGATCGGTCCCCCTATAGCGGGAGGGCCCATTTTTACAATGAGCAGTTCTTC.

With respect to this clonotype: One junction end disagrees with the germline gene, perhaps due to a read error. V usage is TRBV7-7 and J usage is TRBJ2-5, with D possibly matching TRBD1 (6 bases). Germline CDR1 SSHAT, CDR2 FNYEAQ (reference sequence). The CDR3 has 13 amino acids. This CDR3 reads CASSEQGSETQYF. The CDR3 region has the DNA TGTGCTAGCAGCGAACAGGGTAGTGAGACCCAGTACTTC.

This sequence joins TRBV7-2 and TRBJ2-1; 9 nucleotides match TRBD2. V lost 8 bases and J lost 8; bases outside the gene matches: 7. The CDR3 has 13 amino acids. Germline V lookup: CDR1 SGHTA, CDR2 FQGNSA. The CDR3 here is CASCWREGYEQFF. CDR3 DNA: TGTGCCAGCTGCTGGCGGGAGGGCTATGAGCAGTTCTTC.

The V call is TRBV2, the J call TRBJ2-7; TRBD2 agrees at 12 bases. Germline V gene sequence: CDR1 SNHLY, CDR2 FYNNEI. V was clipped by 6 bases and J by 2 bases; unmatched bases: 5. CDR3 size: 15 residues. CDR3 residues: CASRVLAGGPYEQYF. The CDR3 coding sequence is TGTGCCAGCAGAGTCCTAGCGGGAGGGCCCTACGAGCAGTACTTC.

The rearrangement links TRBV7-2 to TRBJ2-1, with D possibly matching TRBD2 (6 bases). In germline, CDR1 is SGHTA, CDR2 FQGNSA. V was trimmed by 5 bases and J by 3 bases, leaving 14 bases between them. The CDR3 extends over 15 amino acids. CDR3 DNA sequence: TGTGCCAGCAGCCCTGGGGGGAGTTTCTACAATGAGCAGTTCTTC. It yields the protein CASSPGGSFYNEQFF.

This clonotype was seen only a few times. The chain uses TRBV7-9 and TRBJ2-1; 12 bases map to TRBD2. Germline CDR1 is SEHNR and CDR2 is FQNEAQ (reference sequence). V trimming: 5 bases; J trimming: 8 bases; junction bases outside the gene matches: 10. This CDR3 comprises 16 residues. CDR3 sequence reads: CASSPTTSGRRDEQFF. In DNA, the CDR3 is TGTGCCAGCAGCCCGACGACTAGCGGGAGACGGGATGAGCAGTTCTTC.

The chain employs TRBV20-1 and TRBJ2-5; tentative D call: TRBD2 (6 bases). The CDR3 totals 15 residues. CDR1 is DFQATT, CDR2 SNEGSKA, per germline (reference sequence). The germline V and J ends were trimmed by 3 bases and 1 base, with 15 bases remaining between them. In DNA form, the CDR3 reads TGCAGTGCTAGTGGGGATTGGGACTCCCAAGAGACCCAGTACTTC. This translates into CSASGDWDSQETQYF.

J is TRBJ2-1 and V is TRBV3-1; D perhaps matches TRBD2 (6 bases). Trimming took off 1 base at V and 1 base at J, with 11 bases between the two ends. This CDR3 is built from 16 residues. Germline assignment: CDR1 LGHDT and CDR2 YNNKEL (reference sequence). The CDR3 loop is CASSQGGGGSYNEQFF. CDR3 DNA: TGTGCCAGCAGCCAAGGGGGAGGAGGGTCCTACAATGAGCAGTTCTTC.

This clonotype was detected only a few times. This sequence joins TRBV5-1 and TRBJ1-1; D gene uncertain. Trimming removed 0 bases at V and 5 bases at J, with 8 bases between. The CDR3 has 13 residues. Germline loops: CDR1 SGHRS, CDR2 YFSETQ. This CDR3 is CASSLALETEAFF. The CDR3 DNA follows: TGCGCCAGCAGCTTGGCCTTGGAAACTGAAGCTTTCTTT.

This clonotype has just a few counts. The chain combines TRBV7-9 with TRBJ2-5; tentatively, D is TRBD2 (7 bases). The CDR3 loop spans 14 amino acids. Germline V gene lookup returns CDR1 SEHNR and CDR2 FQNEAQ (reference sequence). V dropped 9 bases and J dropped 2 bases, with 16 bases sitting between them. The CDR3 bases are TGTGCCAGTAATAAGGGGGGGCGGCAAGAGACCCAGTACTTC. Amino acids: CASNKGGRQETQYF.

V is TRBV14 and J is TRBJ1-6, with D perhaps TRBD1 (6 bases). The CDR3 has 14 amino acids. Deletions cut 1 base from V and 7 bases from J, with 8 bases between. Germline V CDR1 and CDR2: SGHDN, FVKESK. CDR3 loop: CASSQAGENSPLHF. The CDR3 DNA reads TGTGCCAGCAGCCAAGCAGGGGAAAATTCACCCCTCCACTTT.

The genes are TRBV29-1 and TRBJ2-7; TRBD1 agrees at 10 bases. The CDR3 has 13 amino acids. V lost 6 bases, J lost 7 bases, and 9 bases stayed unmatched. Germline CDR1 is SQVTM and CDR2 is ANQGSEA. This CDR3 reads CSVLRQGAREQYF. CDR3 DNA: TGCAGCGTGCTCCGACAGGGGGCGAGGGAGCAGTACTTC.

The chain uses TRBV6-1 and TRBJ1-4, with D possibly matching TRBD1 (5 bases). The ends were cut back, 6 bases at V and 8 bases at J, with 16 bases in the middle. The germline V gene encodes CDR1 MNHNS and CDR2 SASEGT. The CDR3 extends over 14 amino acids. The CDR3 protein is CASRLRVLGEKLFF. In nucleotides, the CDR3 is TGTGCCAGCAGGCTCAGGGTTTTAGGGGAAAAACTGTTTTTT.

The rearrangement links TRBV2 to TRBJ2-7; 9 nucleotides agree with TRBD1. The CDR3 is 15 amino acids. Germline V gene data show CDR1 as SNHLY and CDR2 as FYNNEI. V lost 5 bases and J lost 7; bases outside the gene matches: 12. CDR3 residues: CASSNPGQGLREQYF. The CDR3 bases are TGTGCCAGCAGTAACCCGGGACAGGGTTTGAGGGAGCAGTACTTC.

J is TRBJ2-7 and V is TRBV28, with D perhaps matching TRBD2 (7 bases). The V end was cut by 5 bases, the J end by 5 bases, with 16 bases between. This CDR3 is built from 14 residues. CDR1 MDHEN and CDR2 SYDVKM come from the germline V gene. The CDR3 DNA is TGTGCCAGCAGTAGGGGGAGGGGATGGAACGAGCAGTACTTC. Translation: CASSRGRGWNEQYF.

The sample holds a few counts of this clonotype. The CDR3 loop is CASSFGAETQYF. The CDR3 coding sequence is TGCGCCAGCAGCTTTGGGGCCGAGACCCAGTACTTC. The chain employs TRBV5-1 and TRBJ2-5; a possible D gene is TRBD1 (5 bases). This CDR3 contains 12 residues. Trimming pared 2 bases from V and 5 bases from J, leaving 7 bases between. Germline V gene data show CDR1 as SGHRS and CDR2 as YFSETQ.

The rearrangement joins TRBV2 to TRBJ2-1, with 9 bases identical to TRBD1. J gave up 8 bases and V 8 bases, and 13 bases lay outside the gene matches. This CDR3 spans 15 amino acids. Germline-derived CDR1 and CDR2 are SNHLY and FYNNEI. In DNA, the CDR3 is TGTGCCAGCGAGAGTGCCGGGACAGGGTTGGATGAGCAGTTCTTC. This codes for CASESAGTGLDEQFF.

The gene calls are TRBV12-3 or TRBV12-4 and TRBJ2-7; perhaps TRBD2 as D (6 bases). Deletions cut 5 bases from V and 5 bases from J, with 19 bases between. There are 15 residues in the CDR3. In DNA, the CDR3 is TGTGCCAGCAGTCACCGCCCGGAGGGTTACAACGAGCAGTACTTC. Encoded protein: CASSHRPEGYNEQYF.

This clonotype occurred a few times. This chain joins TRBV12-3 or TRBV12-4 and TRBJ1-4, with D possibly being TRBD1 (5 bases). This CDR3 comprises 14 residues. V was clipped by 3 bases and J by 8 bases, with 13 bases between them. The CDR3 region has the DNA TGTGCCAGCAGTTTTAGAGACAGAGGGGAAAAACTGTTTTTT. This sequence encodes CASSFRDRGEKLFF.

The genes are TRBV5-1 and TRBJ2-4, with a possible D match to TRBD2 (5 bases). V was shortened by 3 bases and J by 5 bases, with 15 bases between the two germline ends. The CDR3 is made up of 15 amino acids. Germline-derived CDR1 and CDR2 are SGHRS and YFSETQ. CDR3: CASSSAGGSENIQYF. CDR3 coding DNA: TGCGCCAGCAGCTCCGCGGGCGGCAGCGAAAACATTCAGTACTTC. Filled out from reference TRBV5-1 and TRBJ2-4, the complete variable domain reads KAGVTQTPRYLIKTRGQQVTLSCSPISGHRSVSWYQQTPGQGLQFLFEYFSETQRNKGNFPGRFSGRQFSNSRSEMNVSTLELGDSALYLCASSSAGGSENIQYFGAGTRLSVL.

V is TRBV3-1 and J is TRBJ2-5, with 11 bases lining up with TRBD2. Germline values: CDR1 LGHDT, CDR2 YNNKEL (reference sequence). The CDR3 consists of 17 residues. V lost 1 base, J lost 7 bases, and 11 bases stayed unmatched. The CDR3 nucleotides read TGTGCCAGCAGCCAAGGTCCGTTAGCGGGGGGGATCGTGACCCAGTACTTC. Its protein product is CASSQGPLAGGIVTQYF.

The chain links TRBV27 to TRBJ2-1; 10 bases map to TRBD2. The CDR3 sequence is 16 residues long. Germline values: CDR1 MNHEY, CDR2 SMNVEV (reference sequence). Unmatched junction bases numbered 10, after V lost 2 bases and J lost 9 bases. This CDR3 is CASSLGLAVGLGEQFF. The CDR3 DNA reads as TGTGCCAGCAGTTTAGGACTAGCGGTGGGTCTGGGTGAGCAGTTCTTC.

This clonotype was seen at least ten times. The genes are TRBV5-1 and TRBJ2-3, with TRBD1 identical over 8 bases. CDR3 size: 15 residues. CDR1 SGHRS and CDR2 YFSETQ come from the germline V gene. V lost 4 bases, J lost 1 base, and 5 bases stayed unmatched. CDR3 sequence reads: CASSTSGQGTDTQYF. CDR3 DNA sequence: TGCGCCAGCAGCACATCGGGACAGGGCACAGATACGCAGTATTTT. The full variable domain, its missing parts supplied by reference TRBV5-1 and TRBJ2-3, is KAGVTQTPRYLIKTRGQQVTLSCSPISGHRSVSWYQQTPGQGLQFLFEYFSETQRNKGNFPGRFSGRQFSNSRSEMNVSTLELGDSALYLCASSTSGQGTDTQYFGPGTRLTVL.

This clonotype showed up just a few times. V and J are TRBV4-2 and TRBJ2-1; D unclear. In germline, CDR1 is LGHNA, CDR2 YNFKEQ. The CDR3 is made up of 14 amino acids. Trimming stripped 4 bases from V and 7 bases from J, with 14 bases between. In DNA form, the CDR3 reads TGTGCCAGCAGCCGAGGTTTGGAACAGAATGAGCAGTTCTTC. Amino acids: CASSRGLEQNEQFF.

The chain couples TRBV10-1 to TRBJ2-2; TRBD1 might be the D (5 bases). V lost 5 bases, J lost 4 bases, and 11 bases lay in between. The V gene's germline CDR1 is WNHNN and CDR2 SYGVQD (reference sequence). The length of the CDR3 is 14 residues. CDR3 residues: CASSPLTATGELFF. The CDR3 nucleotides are TGCGCCAGCAGTCCGTTGACAGCCACCGGGGAGCTGTTTTTT.

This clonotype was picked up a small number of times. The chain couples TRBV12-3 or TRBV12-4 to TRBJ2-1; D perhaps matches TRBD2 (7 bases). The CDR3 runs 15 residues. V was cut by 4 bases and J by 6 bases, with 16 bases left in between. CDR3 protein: CASSSPGRGANEQFF. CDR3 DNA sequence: TGTGCCAGCAGTTCACCGGGACGGGGGGCCAATGAGCAGTTCTTC.